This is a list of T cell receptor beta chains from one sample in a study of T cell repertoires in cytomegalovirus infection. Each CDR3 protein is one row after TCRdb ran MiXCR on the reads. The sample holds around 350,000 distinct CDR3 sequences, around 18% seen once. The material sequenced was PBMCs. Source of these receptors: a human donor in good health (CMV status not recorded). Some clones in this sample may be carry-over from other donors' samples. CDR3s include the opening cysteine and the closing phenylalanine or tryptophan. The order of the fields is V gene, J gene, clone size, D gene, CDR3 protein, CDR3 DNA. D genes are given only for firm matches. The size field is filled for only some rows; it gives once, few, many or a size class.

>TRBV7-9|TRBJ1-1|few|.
CASSYKGMNTEAFF
TGTGCCAGCAGCTATAAGGGGATGAACACTGAAGCTTTCTTT
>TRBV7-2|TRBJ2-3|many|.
CASSSLADTQYF
TGTGCCAGCAGCTCTCTAGCGGATACGCAGTATTTT
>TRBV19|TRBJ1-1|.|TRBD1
CASSIGGTGALGAFF
TGTGCCAGTAGTATCGGGGGGACAGGGGCCCTAGGAGCTTTCTTT
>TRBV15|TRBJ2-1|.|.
CATSRKWNEQFF
TGTGCCACCAGCAGAAAGTGGAATGAGCAGTTCTTC
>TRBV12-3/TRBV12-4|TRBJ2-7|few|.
CASSQGSVYEQYF
TGTGCCAGCAGCCAGGGGTCGGTCTACGAGCAGTACTTC
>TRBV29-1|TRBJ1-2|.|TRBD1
CSGGTGENYGYTF
TGCAGCGGCGGGACAGGGGAGAACTATGGCTACACCTTC
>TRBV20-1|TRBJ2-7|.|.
CSARDSGEGYEQYF
TGCAGTGCTAGAGATTCCGGGGAAGGATACGAGCAGTACTTC
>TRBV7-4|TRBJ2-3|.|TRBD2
CASSNSGSSTDTQYF
TGTGCCAGCAGCAACAGCGGGAGTAGCACAGATACGCAGTATTTT
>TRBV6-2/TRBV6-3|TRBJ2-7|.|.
CASSYRRYEQYF
TGTGCCAGCAGTTACCGGAGGTACGAGCAGTACTTC
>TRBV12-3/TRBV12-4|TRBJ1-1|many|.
CASSPGTREAFF
TGTGCCAGCAGCCCCGGGACGCGTGAAGCTTTCTTT
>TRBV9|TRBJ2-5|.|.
CASSVGGLETQYF
TGTGCCAGCAGCGTAGGGGGATTGGAGACCCAGTACTTC
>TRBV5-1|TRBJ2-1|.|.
CASSAQPQGTEQFF
TGCGCCAGCAGCGCGCAACCACAGGGTACTGAGCAGTTCTTC
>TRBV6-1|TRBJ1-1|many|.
CASTRVSEAFF
TGTGCCAGCACCCGGGTGTCTGAAGCTTTCTTT
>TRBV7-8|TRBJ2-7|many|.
CASSSNNRGRYEQYF
TGTGCCAGCAGCTCGAACAACCGGGGACGCTACGAGCAGTACTTC
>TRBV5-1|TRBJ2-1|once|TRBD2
CASSVTSGRAHEEFF
TGCGCCAGCAGCGTAACTAGCGGGAGGGCGCATGAGGAGTTCTTC
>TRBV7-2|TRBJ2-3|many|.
CASSSQTGHTDTQYF
TGTGCCAGCAGCTCACAGACGGGACACACAGATACGCAGTATTTT
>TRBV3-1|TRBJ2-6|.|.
CASSQAGSSGANVLTF
TGTGCCAGCAGCCAAGCCGGGAGCTCTGGGGCCAACGTCCTGACTTTC
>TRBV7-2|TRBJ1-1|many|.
CASTLQLENTEAFF
TGTGCCAGCACCCTACAGCTGGAGAACACTGAAGCTTTCTTT
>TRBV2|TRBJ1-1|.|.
CASSDFVAAFF
TGTGCCAGCAGTGACTTTGTGGCAGCTTTCTTT
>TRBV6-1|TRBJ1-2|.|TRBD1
CASSRGQGTGYTF
TGTGCCAGCAGCCGCGGACAGGGGACTGGCTACACCTTC
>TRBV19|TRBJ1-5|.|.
CASGPAGGPRPQHF
TGTGCCAGTGGCCCCGCGGGGGGCCCCCGGCCCCAGCATTTT
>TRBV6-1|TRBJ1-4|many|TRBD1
CASSPRQGSLATNEKLFF
TGTGCCAGCAGCCCGCGACAGGGGTCCCTTGCAACTAATGAAAAACTGTTTTTT
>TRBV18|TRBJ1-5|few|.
CASSLNPPRNNQPQHF
TGTGCCAGCTCCCTGAACCCCCCCCGAAACAATCAGCCCCAGCATTTT
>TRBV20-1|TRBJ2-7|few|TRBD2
CSALAGGYEQYF
TGCAGTGCTTTAGCGGGAGGGTACGAGCAGTACTTC
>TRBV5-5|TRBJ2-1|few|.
CASSLVPGSNEQFF
TGTGCCAGCAGCTTGGTCCCAGGGAGCAATGAGCAGTTCTTC
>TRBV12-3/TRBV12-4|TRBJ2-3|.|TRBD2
CASSGLAGALSDTQYF
TGTGCCAGCAGTGGACTAGCGGGAGCTTTGTCGGATACGCAGTATTTT
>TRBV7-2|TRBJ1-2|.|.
CASSLEQGTSGYTF
TGTGCCAGCAGCTTAGAGCAGGGTACCTCCGGCTACACCTTC
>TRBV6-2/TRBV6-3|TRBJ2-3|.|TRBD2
CASKSSGISTDTQYF
TGTGCCAGCAAATCTAGCGGGATAAGCACAGATACGCAGTATTTT
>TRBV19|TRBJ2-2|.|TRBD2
CASTLGGLAAGELFF
TGTGCCAGTACCCTTGGGGGACTAGCGGCCGGGGAGCTGTTTTTT
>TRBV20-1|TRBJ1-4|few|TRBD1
CSAEDRGSNEKLFF
TGCAGTGCTGAGGACAGGGGGTCTAATGAAAAACTGTTTTTT
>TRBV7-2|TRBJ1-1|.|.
CASSVGPTVNTEAFF
TGTGCCAGCAGCGTAGGGCCGACGGTGAACACTGAAGCTTTCTTT
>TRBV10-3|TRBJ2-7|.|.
CASVPTQGYEQYF
TGTGCCTCGGTACCCACGCAGGGCTACGAGCAGTACTTC